The present T cell receptor (beta chain) was sequenced within a study of blood T cell repertoires in COVID-19. The overall study: In each case, the material was cDNA or gDNA derived from T cells, B-cell-depleted T cells, or PBMCs.

Generated by immunoSEQ multiplex PCR, the TCRdb table keeps only in-frame clones and is missing some. The sample contains a few hundred thousand clones, around 82% of which appear only once. Per the germline V gene, CDR1 is GTSNPN and CDR2 is SVGIG (reference sequence). CDR3 length: 13 residues. The V gene lost 2 bases and the J gene lost 8 bases, with 15 bases spanning the gap. The chain is built from TRBV30 and TRBJ1-1; D may be TRBD1 (5 bases). The sample was peripheral blood. The clonotype originates from a woman aged 18-30 years with acute or convalescent COVID-19. The CDR3 region has the DNA TGTGCCTGGAGTACAGGTGGAAAACCAGAAGCTTTCTTT. Its translation: CAWSTGGKPEAFF.